This T cell receptor beta chain was documented in a study of blood T cell repertoires in COVID-19. About the research overall: Acute and convalescent COVID-19 samples came from the United States, Italy and Spain. The analysed material was cDNA or gDNA that came from T cells, B-cell-depleted T cells, or PBMCs.

Germline V gives CDR1 MNHNS, CDR2 SASEGT. CDR3 size: 17 residues. Trimming stripped 0 bases from V and 0 bases from J, with 12 bases between. This clone was recorded once. Produced via immunoSEQ multiplex PCR; TCRdb's table is partial and in-frame only. In the table there are about 28,000 clones, roughly 90% of which are singletons. J is TRBJ1-3 and V is TRBV6-1, with TRBD1 as a possible D gene (5 bases). The specimen sequenced was peripheral blood. This receptor was taken from a man aged 60 to 75 with active COVID-19. CDR3 DNA: TGTGCCAGCAGTGAAGCCACAGGATTCCTCTCTGGAAACACCATATATTTT. Amino acids: CASSEATGFLSGNTIYF.